The TCR beta chain under discussion was sequenced for a study of tumor T cells in aggressive B-cell lymphoma. Sequencing used immunoSEQ multiplex PCR; TCRdb keeps in-frame clones, though not all of them. Counted here are thousands of clones, over 75% occurring once; the ten biggest clones make up about 2.8%. CDR3 length equals 12 residues. CDR1 and CDR2 from the germline V gene are SQVTM and ANQGSEA. V was clipped by 3 bases and J by 5 bases, with 10 bases between them. This TCR came from an adult with diffuse large B cell lymphoma. The specimen was tumor tissue. This sequence joins TRBV29-1 and TRBJ1-1, with D tentatively TRBD1 (5 bases). DNA of the CDR3: TGCAGCGTTGAGAAAGGGGTTACTGAAGCTTTCTTT. This gives the protein CSVEKGVTEAFF.